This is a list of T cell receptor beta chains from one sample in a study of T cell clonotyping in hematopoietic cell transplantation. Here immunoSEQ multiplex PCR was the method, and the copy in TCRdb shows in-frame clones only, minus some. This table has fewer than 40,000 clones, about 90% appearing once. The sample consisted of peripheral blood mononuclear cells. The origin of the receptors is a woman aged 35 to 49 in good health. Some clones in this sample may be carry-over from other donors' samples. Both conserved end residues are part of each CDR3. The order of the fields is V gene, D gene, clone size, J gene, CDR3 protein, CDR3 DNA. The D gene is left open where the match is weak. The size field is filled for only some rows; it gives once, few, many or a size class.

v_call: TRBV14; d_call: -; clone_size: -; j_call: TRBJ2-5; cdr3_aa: CASSQSGQETQYF; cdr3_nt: TGTGCCAGCAGCCAGTCGGGCCAAGAGACCCAGTACTTC
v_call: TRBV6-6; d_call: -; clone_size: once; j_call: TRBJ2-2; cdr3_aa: CASSYYPETNTGELFF; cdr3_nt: TGTGCCAGCAGTTACTATCCGGAAACGAACACCGGGGAGCTGTTTTTT
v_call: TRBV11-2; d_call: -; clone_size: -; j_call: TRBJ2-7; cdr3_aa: CASSFLVYEQYF; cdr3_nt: TGTGCCAGCAGCTTCCTCGTCTACGAGCAGTACTTC
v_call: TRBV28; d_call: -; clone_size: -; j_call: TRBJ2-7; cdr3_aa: CASSPGDRGEQYF; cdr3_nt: TGTGCCAGCAGTCCCGGGGACCGGGGCGAGCAGTACTTC
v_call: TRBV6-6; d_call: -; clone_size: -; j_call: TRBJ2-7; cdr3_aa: CASKRAEDAYEQYF; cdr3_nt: TGTGCCAGCAAGCGGGCCGAGGATGCCTACGAGCAGTACTTC
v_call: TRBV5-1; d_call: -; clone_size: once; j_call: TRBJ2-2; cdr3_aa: CASSSPGEAGELFF; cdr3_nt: TGCGCCAGCAGCTCCCCGGGGGAAGCCGGGGAGCTGTTTTTT
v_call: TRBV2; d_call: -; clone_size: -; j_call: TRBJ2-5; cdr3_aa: CASSGSRQETQYF; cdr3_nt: TGTGCCAGCAGTGGGTCCAGGCAAGAGACCCAGTACTTC
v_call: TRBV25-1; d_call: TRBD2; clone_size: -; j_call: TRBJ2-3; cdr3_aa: CASSEAGEGDTQYF; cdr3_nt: TGTGCCAGCAGTGAGGCGGGAGAGGGAGATACGCAGTATTTT
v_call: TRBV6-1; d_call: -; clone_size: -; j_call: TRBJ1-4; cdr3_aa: CASSEQGWEKLFF; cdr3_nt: TGTGCCAGCAGTGAACAGGGGTGGGAAAAACTGTTTTTT
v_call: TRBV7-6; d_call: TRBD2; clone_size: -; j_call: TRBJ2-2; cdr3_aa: CASRGVAGGHGELFF; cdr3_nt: TGTGCCAGCAGGGGAGTAGCGGGAGGGCACGGGGAGCTGTTTTTT
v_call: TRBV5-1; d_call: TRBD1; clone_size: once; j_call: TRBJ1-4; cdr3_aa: CASSLLGQGNEKLFF; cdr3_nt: TGCGCCAGCAGCTTGCTGGGACAGGGAAATGAAAAACTGTTTTTT
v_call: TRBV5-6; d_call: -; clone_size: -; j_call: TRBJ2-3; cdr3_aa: CASSLAGSTDTQYF; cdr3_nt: TGTGCCAGCAGCTTGGCGGGATCCACAGATACGCAGTATTTT
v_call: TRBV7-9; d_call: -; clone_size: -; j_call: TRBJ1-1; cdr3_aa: CASSHINTEAFF; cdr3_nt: TGTGCCAGCAGCCATATTAACACTGAAGCTTTCTTT
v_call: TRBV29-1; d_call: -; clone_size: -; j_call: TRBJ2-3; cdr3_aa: CSLARGGDHTDTQYF; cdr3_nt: TGCAGCCTGGCCCGTGGCGGGGACCACACAGATACGCAGTATTTT
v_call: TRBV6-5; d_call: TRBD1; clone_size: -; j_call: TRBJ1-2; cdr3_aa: CASRATGNYGYTF; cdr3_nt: TGTGCCAGCAGAGCGACAGGGAACTATGGCTACACCTTC
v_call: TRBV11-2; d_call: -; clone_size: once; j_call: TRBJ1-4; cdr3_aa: CASSLEGAVEKLFF; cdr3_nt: TGTGCCAGCAGCTTAGAGGGGGCAGTTGAAAAACTGTTTTTT
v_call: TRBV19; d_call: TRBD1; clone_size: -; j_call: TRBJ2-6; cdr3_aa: CASSGDRSSGANVLTF; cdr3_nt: TGTGCCAGTAGTGGGGACAGGAGCTCTGGGGCCAACGTCCTGACTTTC
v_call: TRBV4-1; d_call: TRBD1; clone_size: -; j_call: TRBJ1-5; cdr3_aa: CASSQDPRRGQGVNQPQHF; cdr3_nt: TGCGCCAGCAGCCAAGATCCGAGGCGCGGACAGGGGGTCAATCAGCCCCAGCATTTT
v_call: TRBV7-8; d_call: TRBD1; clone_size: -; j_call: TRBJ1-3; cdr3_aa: CASSPTGDSGNTIYF; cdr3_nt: TGTGCCAGCAGCCCAACAGGGGACTCTGGAAACACCATATATTTT
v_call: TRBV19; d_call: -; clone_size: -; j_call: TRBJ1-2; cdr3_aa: CPQRIPNYGYTF; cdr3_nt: TGTCCTCAGAGAATCCCTAACTATGGCTACACCTTC
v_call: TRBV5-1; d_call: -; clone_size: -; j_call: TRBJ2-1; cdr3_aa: CASSLAVDGNEQFF; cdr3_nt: TGCGCCAGCAGCTTGGCCGTTGATGGCAATGAGCAGTTCTTC
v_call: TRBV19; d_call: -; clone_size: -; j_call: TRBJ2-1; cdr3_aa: CASSINAAAQNEQFF; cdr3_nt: TGTGCCAGTAGTATAAACGCGGCCGCACAGAATGAGCAGTTCTTC
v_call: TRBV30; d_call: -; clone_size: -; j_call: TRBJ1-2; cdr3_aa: CAWSSRELLYGYTF; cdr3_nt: TGTGCCTGGAGTAGTCGCGAGCTCCTCTATGGCTACACCTTC
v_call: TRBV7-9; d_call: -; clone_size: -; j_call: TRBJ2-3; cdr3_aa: CASSLTSDTQYF; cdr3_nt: TGTGCCAGCAGCTTAACCTCCGATACGCAGTATTTT
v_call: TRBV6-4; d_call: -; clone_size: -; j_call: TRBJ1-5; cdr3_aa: CASSPDSQPQHF; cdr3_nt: TGTGCCAGCAGCCCGGACAGTCAGCCCCAGCATTTT
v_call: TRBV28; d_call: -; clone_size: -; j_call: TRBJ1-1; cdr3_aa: CASSRGINTEAFF; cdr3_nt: TGTGCCAGCTCGAGAGGCATCAACACTGAAGCTTTCTTT
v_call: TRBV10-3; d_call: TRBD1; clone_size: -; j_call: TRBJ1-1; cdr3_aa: CAISGDRAATEAFF; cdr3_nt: TGTGCCATCAGTGGGGACAGGGCGGCCACTGAAGCTTTCTTT
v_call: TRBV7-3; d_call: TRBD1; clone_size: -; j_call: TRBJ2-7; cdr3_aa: CASSVGTGVGEQYF; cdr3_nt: TGTGCCAGCAGCGTCGGGACAGGGGTCGGTGAGCAGTACTTC
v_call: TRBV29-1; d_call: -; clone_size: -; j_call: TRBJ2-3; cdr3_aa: CSVALASLSTDTQYF; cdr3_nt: TGCAGCGTTGCTCTAGCGAGCTTGAGCACAGATACGCAGTATTTT
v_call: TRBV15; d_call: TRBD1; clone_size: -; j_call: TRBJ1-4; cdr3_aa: CATSSGTGSEKLFF; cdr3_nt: TGTGCCACCAGCAGTGGGACAGGGAGTGAAAAACTGTTTTTT
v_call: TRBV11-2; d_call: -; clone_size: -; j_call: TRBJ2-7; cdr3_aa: CASSRGSSYEQYF; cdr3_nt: TGTGCCAGCAGCCGGGGCAGCTCCTACGAGCAGTACTTC
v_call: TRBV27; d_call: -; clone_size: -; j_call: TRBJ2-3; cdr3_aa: CASTYSGGLSDTQYF; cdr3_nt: TGTGCCAGCACCTATAGCGGAGGGCTGTCAGATACGCAGTATTTT
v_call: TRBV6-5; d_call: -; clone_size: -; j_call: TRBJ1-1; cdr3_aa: CASSYSGQFEAFF; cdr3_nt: TGTGCCAGCAGTTACTCCGGACAGTTTGAAGCTTTCTTT
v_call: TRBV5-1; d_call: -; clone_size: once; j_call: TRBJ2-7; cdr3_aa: CASSLFQGLSYEQYF; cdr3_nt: TGCGCCAGCAGCTTGTTCCAGGGATTATCTTACGAGCAGTACTTC
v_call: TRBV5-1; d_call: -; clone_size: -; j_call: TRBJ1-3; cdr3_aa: CASSWGGAGNTIYF; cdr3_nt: TGCGCCAGCAGCTGGGGAGGGGCTGGAAACACCATATATTTT
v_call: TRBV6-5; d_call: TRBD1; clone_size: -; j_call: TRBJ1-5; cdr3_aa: CASSYSVTGGQPQHF; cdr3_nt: TGTGCCAGCAGTTACTCGGTCACAGGGGGTCAGCCCCAGCATTTT
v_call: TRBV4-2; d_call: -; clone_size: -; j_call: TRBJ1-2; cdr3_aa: CASSLRMWPGKGRYTF; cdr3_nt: TGTGCCAGCAGCCTCCGAATGTGGCCAGGGAAGGGGCGCTACACCTTC
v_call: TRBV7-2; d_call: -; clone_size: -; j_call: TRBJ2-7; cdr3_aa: CASSLSPQNEQYF; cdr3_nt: TGTGCCAGCAGCTTAAGTCCCCAGAACGAGCAGTACTTC
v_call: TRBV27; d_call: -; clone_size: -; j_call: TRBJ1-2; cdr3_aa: CASSSAVAVRDGDGYTF; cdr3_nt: TGTGCCAGCAGTTCCGCTGTCGCGGTCCGGGACGGTGATGGCTACACCTTC
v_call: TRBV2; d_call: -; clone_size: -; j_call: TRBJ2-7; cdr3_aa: CASSEGGGTYEQYF; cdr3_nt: TGTGCCAGCAGTGAGGGAGGTGGGACCTACGAGCAGTACTTC
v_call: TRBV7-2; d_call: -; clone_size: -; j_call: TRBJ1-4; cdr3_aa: CASSLALFNEKLFF; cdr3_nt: TGTGCCAGCAGCTTAGCCCTGTTTAATGAAAAACTGTTTTTT